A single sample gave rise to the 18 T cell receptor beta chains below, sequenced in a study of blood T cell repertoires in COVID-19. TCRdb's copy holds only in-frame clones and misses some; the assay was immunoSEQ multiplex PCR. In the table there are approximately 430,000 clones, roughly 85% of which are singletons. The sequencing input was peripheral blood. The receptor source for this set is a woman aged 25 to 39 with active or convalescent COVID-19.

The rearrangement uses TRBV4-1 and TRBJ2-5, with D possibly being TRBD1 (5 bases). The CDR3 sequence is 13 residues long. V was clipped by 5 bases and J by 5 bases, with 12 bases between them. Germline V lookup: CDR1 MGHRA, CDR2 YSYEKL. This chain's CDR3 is CASSKGIRETQYF. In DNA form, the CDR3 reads TGCGCCAGCAGCAAGGGGATCCGTGAGACCCAGTACTTC.

DNA for the CDR3: TGCGCCAGCAGCCCGAACAGTAAGAACACTGAAGCTTTCTTT. This gives the protein CASSPNSKNTEAFF. The rearrangement joins TRBV5-1 to TRBJ1-1; D call uncertain. Germline V gene sequence: CDR1 SGHRS, CDR2 YFSETQ. This CDR3 region has 14 residues. V gave up 4 bases and J gave up 1 base, with 11 bases separating them.

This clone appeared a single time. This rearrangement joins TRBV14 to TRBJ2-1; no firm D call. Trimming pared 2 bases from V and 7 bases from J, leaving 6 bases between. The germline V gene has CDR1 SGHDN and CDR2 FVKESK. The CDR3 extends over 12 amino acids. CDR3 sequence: CASSQFMNEQFF. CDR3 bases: TGTGCCAGCAGCCAATTCATGAATGAGCAGTTCTTC.

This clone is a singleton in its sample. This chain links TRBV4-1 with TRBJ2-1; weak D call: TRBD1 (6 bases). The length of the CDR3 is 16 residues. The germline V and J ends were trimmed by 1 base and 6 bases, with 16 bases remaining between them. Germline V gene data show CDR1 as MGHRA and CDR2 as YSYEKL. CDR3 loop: CASSQGGPGDLNEQFF. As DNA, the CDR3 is TGCGCCAGCAGCCAAGGGGGGCCAGGGGATCTCAATGAGCAGTTCTTC.

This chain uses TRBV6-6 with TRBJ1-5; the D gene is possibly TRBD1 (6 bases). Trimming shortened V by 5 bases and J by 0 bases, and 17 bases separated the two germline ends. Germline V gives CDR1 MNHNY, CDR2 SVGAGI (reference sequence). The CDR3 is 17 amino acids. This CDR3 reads CASSPTNREYSNQPQHF. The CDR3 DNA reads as TGTGCCAGCAGTCCAACCAACAGGGAGTATAGCAATCAGCCCCAGCATTTT.

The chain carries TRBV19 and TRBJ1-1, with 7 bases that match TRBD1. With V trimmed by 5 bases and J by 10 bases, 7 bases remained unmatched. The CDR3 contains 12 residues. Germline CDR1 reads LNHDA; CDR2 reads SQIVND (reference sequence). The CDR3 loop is CASSPRQGLAFF. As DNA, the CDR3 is TGTGCCAGTAGTCCTCGACAGGGTTTAGCTTTCTTT.

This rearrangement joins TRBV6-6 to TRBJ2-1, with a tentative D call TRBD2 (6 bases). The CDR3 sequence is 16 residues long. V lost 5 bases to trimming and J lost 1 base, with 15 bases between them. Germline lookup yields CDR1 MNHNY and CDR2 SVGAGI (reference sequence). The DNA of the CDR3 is TGTGCCAGCAGTCCACTCGCGGGGCGATCCTACAATGAGCAGTTCTTC. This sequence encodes CASSPLAGRSYNEQFF.

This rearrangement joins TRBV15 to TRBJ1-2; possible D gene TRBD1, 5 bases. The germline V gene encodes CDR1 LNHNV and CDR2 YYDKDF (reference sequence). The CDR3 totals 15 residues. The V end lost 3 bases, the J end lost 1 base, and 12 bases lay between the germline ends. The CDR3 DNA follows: TGTGCCACCAGCAGTGCCCTGACAGTTAACTATGGCTACACCTTC. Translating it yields CATSSALTVNYGYTF.

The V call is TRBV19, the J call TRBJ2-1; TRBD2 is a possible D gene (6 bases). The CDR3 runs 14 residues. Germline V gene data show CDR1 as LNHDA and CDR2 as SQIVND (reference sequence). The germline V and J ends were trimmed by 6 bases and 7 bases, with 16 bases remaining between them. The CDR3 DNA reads TGTGCCAGTAGACCGAAGACTAGGCTTAATGAGCAGTTCTTC. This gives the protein CASRPKTRLNEQFF. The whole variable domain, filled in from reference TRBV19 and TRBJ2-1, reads DGGITQSPKYLFRKEGQNVTLSCEQNLNHDAMYWYRQDPGQGLRLIYYSQIVNDFQKGDIAEGYSVSREKKESFPLTVTSAQKNPTAFYLCASRPKTRLNEQFFGPGTRLTVL.

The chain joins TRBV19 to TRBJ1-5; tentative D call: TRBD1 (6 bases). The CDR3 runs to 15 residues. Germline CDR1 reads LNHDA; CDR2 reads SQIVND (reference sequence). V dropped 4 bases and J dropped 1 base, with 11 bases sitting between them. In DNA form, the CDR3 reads TGTGCCAGTAGTACCACAGGGCTAAGCAATCAGCCCCAGCATTTT. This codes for CASSTTGLSNQPQHF.

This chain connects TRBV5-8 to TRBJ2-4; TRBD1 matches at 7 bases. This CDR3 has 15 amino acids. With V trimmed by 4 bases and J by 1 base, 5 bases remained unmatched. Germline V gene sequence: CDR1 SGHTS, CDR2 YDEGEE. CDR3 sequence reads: CASSMGQMAKNIQYF. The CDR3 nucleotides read TGTGCCAGCAGCATGGGACAGATGGCCAAAAACATTCAGTACTTC.

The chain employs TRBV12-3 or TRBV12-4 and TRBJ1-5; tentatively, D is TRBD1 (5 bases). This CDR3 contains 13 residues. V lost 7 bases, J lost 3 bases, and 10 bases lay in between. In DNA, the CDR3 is TGTGCCAGCACTAGGGACTCCAATCAGCCCCAGCATTTT. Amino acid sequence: CASTRDSNQPQHF.

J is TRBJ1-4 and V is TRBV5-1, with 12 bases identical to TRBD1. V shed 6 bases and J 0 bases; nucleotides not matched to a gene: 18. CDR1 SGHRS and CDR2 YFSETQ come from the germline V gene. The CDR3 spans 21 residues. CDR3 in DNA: TGCGCCAGCAACTCCCGGCCACTCGGGACAGGGGGCCTGGCAACTAATGAAAAACTGTTTTTT. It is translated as CASNSRPLGTGGLATNEKLFF.

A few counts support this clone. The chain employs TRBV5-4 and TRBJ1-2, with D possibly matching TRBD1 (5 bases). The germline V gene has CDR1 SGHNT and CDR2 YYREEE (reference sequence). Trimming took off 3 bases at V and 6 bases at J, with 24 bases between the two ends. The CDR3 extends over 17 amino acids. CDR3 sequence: CASSSLSTQGPRDGYTF. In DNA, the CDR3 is TGTGCCAGCAGCTCCCTATCAACCCAGGGCCCCCGGGATGGCTACACCTTC.

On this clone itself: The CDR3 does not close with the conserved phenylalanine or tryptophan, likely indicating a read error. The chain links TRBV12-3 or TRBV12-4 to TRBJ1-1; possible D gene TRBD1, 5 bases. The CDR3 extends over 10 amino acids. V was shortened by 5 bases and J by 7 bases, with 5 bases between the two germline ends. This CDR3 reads CASSGHEAFL. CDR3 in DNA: TGTGCCAGCAGTGGACATGAAGCTTTCCTT.

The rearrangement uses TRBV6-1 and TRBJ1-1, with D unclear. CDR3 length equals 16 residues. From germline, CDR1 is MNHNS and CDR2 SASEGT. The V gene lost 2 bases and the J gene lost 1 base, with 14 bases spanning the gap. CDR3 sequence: CASSEIESSWNTEAFF. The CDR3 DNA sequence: TGTGCCAGCAGTGAAATCGAGTCTTCCTGGAACACTGAAGCTTTCTTT.

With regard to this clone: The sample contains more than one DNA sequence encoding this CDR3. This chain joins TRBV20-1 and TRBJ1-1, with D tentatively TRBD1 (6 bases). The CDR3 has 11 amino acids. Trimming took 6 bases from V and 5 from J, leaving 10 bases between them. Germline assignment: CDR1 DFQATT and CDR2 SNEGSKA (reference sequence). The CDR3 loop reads CSAKRGTEAFF. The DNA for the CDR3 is TGCAGTGCCAAGAGGGGGACTGAAGCTTTCTTT.

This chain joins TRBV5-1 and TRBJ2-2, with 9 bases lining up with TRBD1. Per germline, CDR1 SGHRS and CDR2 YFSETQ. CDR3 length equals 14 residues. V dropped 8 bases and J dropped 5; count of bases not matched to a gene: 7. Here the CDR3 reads CASAGDRDTGELFF. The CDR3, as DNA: TGCGCCAGTGCAGGGGACAGGGATACCGGGGAGCTGTTTTTT.